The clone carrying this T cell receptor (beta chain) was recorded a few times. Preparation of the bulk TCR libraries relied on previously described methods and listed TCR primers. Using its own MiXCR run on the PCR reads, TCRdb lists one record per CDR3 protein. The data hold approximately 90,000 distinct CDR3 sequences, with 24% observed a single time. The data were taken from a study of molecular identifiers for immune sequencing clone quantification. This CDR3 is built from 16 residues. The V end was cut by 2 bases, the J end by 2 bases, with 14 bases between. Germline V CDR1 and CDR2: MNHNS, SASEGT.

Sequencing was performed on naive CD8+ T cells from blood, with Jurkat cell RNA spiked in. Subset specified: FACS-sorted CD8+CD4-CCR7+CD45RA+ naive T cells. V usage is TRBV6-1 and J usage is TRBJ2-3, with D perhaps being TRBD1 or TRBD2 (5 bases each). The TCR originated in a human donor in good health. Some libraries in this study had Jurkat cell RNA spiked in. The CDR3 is CASSEILGQNTDTQYF. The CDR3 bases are TGTGCCAGCAGTGAAATACTAGGACAAAACACAGATACGCAGTATTTT.